The 32 T cell receptor beta chains presented below share a single source sample, sequenced in a study of T cell clonotyping in hematopoietic cell transplantation. Sequencing used immunoSEQ multiplex PCR; TCRdb keeps in-frame clones, though not all of them. The data contain some 40,000 clones, roughly 85% of them seen just once; the ten biggest clones take up around 3%. Time point indicated: recipient sample about 28 days before transplant, after cytoreduction. The sequencing here drew on peripheral blood mononuclear cells, taken before stem cell transplant. Every receptor here comes from a man between 60 and 75 years old with acute myeloid leukemia. Some clones in this sample may be carry-over from other donors' samples.

The genes are TRBV30 and TRBJ1-1; maybe TRBD1 (5 bases). The CDR3 is 16 amino acids. With 2 bases removed from V and 0 bases from J, the gap between germline ends came to 16 bases. Looked up from germline, CDR1 is GTSNPN and CDR2 is SVGIG (reference sequence). As DNA, the CDR3 is TGTGCCTGGAGTTACGGGATAAACAGGATGAACACTGAAGCTTTCTTT. Translated: CAWSYGINRMNTEAFF.

The genes are TRBV19 and TRBJ2-1; 12 bases are a match to TRBD1. There are 14 residues in the CDR3. Germline V gene sequence: CDR1 LNHDA, CDR2 SQIVND (reference sequence). V gave up 4 bases and J gave up 8 bases; unmatched junction bases: 3. The CDR3 here is CASSRDRGRDEQFF. The CDR3 DNA follows: TGTGCCAGTAGTAGGGACAGGGGGCGGGATGAGCAGTTCTTC.

The J gene is TRBJ2-7, the V gene TRBV4-1; 9 bases line up with TRBD1. J lost 5 bases, V lost 3 bases, and 8 bases had no gene match. The CDR3 runs to 15 residues. Germline V gene lookup returns CDR1 MGHRA and CDR2 YSYEKL. The CDR3 sequence: CASSQGDRDRDEQYF. The CDR3 nucleotides read TGCGCCAGCAGCCAGGGGGACAGGGATCGCGACGAGCAGTACTTC.

V usage is TRBV6-5 and J usage is TRBJ1-6, with D unresolved. Trimming cost V 6 bases and J 14 bases, with 20 bases left between them. Germline assignment: CDR1 MNHEY and CDR2 SVGAGI. The CDR3 runs to 14 residues. The CDR3 is CASRTTATGSTLHF. DNA of the CDR3: TGTGCCAGCAGAACCACTGCAACTGGGAGTACCCTCCACTTT.

The chain employs TRBV14 and TRBJ2-7, with no clear D. The CDR3 contains 15 residues. Germline V CDR1 and CDR2: SGHDN, FVKESK. V was clipped by 0 bases and J by 2 bases, with 11 bases between them. The CDR3 DNA is TGTGCCAGCAGCCAAGATGAGGCCCTTCCCTACGAGCAGTACTTC. This sequence encodes CASSQDEALPYEQYF.

The chain recombines TRBV6-1 with TRBJ1-1; 9 nucleotides agree with TRBD1. The CDR3 covers 14 residues. The V gene end was trimmed by 7 bases and the J gene end by 2 bases; junction bases not matched to a gene: 5. Germline V gives CDR1 MNHNS, CDR2 SASEGT. This chain's CDR3 is CASIWDRANTEAFF. CDR3 sequence (DNA): TGTGCCAGCATTTGGGACAGGGCTAACACTGAAGCTTTCTTT.

The chain links TRBV11-3 to TRBJ2-2; D perhaps matches TRBD2 (6 bases). CDR1 is SGHNT and CDR2 is YENEEA in the germline V gene. This CDR3 spans 16 amino acids. V lost 5 bases to trimming and J lost 3 bases, with 16 bases between them. The CDR3 sequence is CASSPGLPRDTGELFF. The CDR3 DNA reads as TGTGCCAGCAGCCCGGGACTCCCGAGGGACACCGGGGAGCTGTTTTTT.

This chain uses TRBV7-8 with TRBJ2-4, with D tentatively TRBD2 (8 bases). The CDR3 runs to 12 residues. Trimming shortened V by 3 bases and J by 11 bases, and 11 bases separated the two germline ends. Germline CDR1 reads SGHVS; CDR2 reads FQNEAQ. DNA of the CDR3: TGTGCCAGCAGCTTCGGGAGGGGGCTTCAGTACTTC. Translation gives CASSFGRGLQYF.

The rearrangement uses TRBV5-1 and TRBJ2-3; 10 nucleotides agree with TRBD2. Germline V lookup: CDR1 SGHRS, CDR2 YFSETQ. The CDR3 consists of 20 residues. With V trimmed by 0 bases and J by 0 bases, 13 bases remained unmatched. CDR3 sequence: CASSLAPPSGGTGSTDTQYF. In DNA, the CDR3 is TGCGCCAGCAGCTTGGCTCCCCCTAGCGGGGGTACCGGGAGCACAGATACGCAGTATTTT.

The genes are TRBV7-9 and TRBJ2-7; D may correspond to TRBD1 or TRBD2 (7 bases each). CDR3 length: 15 residues. Trimming left V 1 base short and J 2 bases short, with 12 bases between. CDR1 SEHNR and CDR2 FQNEAQ come from the germline V gene (reference sequence). The CDR3 nucleotides are TGTGCCAGCAGCTTAGAGTCAGGGGGGGCCTACGAGCAGTACTTC. This translates into CASSLESGGAYEQYF.

This rearrangement joins TRBV9 to TRBJ1-2, with unresolved D. The germline V gene has CDR1 SGDLS and CDR2 YYNGEE. The CDR3 has 12 amino acids. Between the trimmed V and J ends, which lost 4 bases and 5 bases, there was a span of 9 bases. CDR3 in amino acids: CASSPGRYGYTF. CDR3 sequence (DNA): TGTGCCAGCAGCCCAGGACGGTATGGCTACACCTTC.

The J gene is TRBJ2-7, the V gene TRBV30; 8 bases line up with TRBD2. Germline CDR1 reads GTSNPN; CDR2 reads SVGIG (reference sequence). This CDR3 region has 13 residues. V trimming: 4 bases; J trimming: 2 bases; junction bases outside the gene matches: 4. CDR3 sequence reads: CAWNPGGAYEQYF. CDR3 in DNA: TGTGCCTGGAACCCCGGGGGGGCCTACGAGCAGTACTTC.

This chain links TRBV11-3 with TRBJ2-6; TRBD1 might be the D (5 bases). V was pared by 5 bases and J by 0 bases, with 14 bases between. Germline assignment: CDR1 SGHNT and CDR2 YENEEA. CDR3 size: 17 residues. Here the CDR3 DNA reads TGTGCCAGCAGCCCAAGACAGTTAATCTCTGGGGCCAACGTCCTGACTTTC. Translating gives CASSPRQLISGANVLTF.

About this clone itself: One junction end disagrees with the germline gene, perhaps due to a read error. The chain has TRBV11-3 and TRBJ1-2, with D tentatively TRBD1 (5 bases). The CDR3 is 12 amino acids. Germline CDR1 is SGHNT and CDR2 is YENEEA. Written as DNA, the CDR3 is TGTGCCAGCAGCTTCACGGGGCCTCGGGCCTTCTTC. Amino acids: CASSFTGPRAFF. Based on the CDR3 plus reference TRBV11-3 and TRBJ1-2, the full variable domain is EAGVVQSPRYKIIEKKQPVAFWCNPISGHNTLYWYLQNLGQGPELLIRYENEEAVDDSQLPKDRFSAERLKGVDSTLKIQPAELGDSAVYLCASSFTGPRAFFGSGTRLTVV.

On this clone: The same CDR3 can be traced to other DNA sequences in this sample. The V gene is TRBV2, the J gene TRBJ1-2, with a tentative D call TRBD1 (6 bases). Trimming shortened V by 4 bases and J by 0 bases, and 6 bases separated the two germline ends. This CDR3 contains 13 residues. Germline assignment: CDR1 SNHLY and CDR2 FYNNEI. The CDR3: CASSGTANYGYTF. The CDR3 DNA sequence: TGTGCCAGCAGTGGGACAGCTAACTATGGCTACACCTTC.

The gene calls are TRBV10-3 and TRBJ1-1; D perhaps matches TRBD1 (6 bases). Between the trimmed V and J ends, which lost 0 bases and 0 bases, there was a span of 20 bases. This CDR3 is built from 19 residues. Germline values: CDR1 ENHRY, CDR2 SYGVKD. The CDR3 DNA sequence: TGTGCCATCAGTGAGTCTGCACAGGGTGTAATAAGGATGAACACTGAAGCTTTCTTT. This codes for CAISESAQGVIRMNTEAFF.

The CDR3 coding sequence is TGTGCCAGCAGCCACCTGGACAGGGGGCGCTTCTATGGCTACACCTTC. Protein product: CASSHLDRGRFYGYTF. V usage is TRBV14 and J usage is TRBJ1-2, with 11 bases fitting TRBD1. Per the germline V gene, CDR1 is SGHDN and CDR2 is FVKESK. The CDR3 sequence is 16 residues long. V shed 3 bases, J shed 4 bases, and the junction held 7 bases outside the gene matches.

The genes are TRBV7-2 and TRBJ2-3, with 7 bases identical to TRBD1. Looked up from germline, CDR1 is SGHTA and CDR2 is FQGNSA. CDR3 length: 15 amino acids. With 6 bases clipped from V and 0 bases from J, the junction kept 6 bases outside the gene matches. The CDR3 sequence is CASRLDRASTDTQYF. DNA for the CDR3: TGTGCCAGCAGACTTGACAGGGCTAGCACAGATACGCAGTATTTT. Combining the CDR3 with reference TRBV7-2 and TRBJ2-3 gives the whole variable domain GAGVSQSPSNKVTEKGKDVELRCDPISGHTALYWYRQSLGQGLEFLIYFQGNSAPDKSGLPSDRFSAERTGGSVSTLTIQRTQQEDSAVYLCASRLDRASTDTQYFGPGTRLTVL.

V and J are TRBV2 and TRBJ2-5, with 9 bases fitting TRBD2. The trim removed 4 bases at V and 4 bases at J, leaving 7 bases unmatched. The CDR3 totals 15 residues. Germline CDR1 SNHLY, CDR2 FYNNEI. The CDR3: CASSAVRGGGETQYF. CDR3 bases: TGTGCCAGCAGTGCCGTGCGGGGGGGAGGAGAGACCCAGTACTTC.

The CDR3 DNA follows: TGTGCCTGGAGTGTACTCTGGGGCCGTGAAGCTTTCTTT. Encoded protein: CAWSVLWGREAFF. The chain employs TRBV30 and TRBJ1-1; tentative D call: TRBD1 (5 bases). The V end was cut by 0 bases, the J end by 7 bases, with 12 bases between. CDR1 and CDR2 from the germline V gene are GTSNPN and SVGIG (reference sequence). The CDR3 has 13 residues.

This rearrangement joins TRBV29-1 to TRBJ1-2, with 8 bases aligning to TRBD1. Per the germline V gene, CDR1 is SQVTM and CDR2 is ANQGSEA. The CDR3 consists of 13 residues. Trimming removed 6 bases from V and 3 bases from J; junction bases left unmatched: 6. In DNA, the CDR3 is TGCAGCGTGACCAGGGGGCTCGACTATGGCTACACCTTC. This translates into CSVTRGLDYGYTF.

The chain links TRBV28 to TRBJ2-3; 9 nucleotides align to TRBD1. CDR1 is MDHEN, CDR2 SYDVKM, per germline. With V trimmed by 6 bases and J by 7 bases, 14 bases remained unmatched. The CDR3 contains 16 residues. The CDR3 nucleotides are TGTGCCAGCAGCTCAACGGGGACAGGGACCCCTTATACGCAGTATTTT. Its translation: CASSSTGTGTPYTQYF.

The chain employs TRBV29-1 and TRBJ2-5; 7 nucleotides align to TRBD2. Looked up from germline, CDR1 is SQVTM and CDR2 is ANQGSEA. The junction had 5 bases not matched to a gene; V was cut back by 5 bases and J by 5 bases. This CDR3 has 12 amino acids. The CDR3 sequence is CSVRDGGETQYF. The CDR3 DNA follows: TGCAGCGTTCGGGACGGGGGGGAGACCCAGTACTTC. Using reference TRBV29-1 and TRBJ2-5 for the parts outside the CDR3, the full variable domain is SAVISQKPSRDICQRGTSLTIQCQVDSQVTMMFWYRQQPGQSLTLIATANQGSEATYESGFVIDKFPISRPNLTFSTLTVSNMSPEDSSIYLCSVRDGGETQYFGPGTRLLVL.

V gene TRBV4-1 combines with J gene TRBJ1-1; D remains ambiguous. Trimming removed 0 bases at V and 9 bases at J, with 8 bases between. Per the germline V gene, CDR1 is MGHRA and CDR2 is YSYEKL. The CDR3 has 12 residues. CDR3 region: CASSQDLAKAFF. The CDR3 nucleotides are TGCGCCAGCAGCCAAGATCTGGCCAAAGCTTTCTTT.

The chain is built from TRBV4-1 and TRBJ1-2, with D tentatively TRBD1 (6 bases). The CDR3 runs 15 residues. V was pared by 0 bases and J by 8 bases, with 16 bases between. Per germline, CDR1 MGHRA and CDR2 YSYEKL. The CDR3, as DNA: TGCGCCAGCAGCCAAGATCTAACAGGGAAGAGGGGCTACACCTTC. It specifies CASSQDLTGKRGYTF.

The rearrangement joins TRBV4-2 to TRBJ2-7; D not certain. The CDR3 is 14 amino acids. CDR1 is LGHNA and CDR2 is YNFKEQ in the germline V gene. Trimming took 0 bases from V and 3 from J, leaving 9 bases between them. The CDR3 sequence is CASSQDFRVYEQYF. CDR3 DNA: TGTGCCAGCAGCCAAGATTTCCGAGTCTACGAGCAGTACTTC.

The rearrangement joins TRBV5-6 to TRBJ1-1; 8 bases line up with TRBD1. Germline values: CDR1 SGHDT, CDR2 YYEEEE. Unmatched junction bases numbered 3, after V lost 4 bases and J lost 1 base. This CDR3 is built from 14 residues. The CDR3 here is CASSRDRRNTEAFF. The CDR3 DNA reads TGTGCCAGCAGCAGGGACAGGAGGAACACTGAAGCTTTCTTT.

Regarding this clone: One end of the junction does not line up with germline, which may come from a read error. J is TRBJ1-4 and V is TRBV4-3; a weak D match, TRBD1 (5 bases). Germline CDR1 is LGHNA and CDR2 is YSLEER. This CDR3 contains 16 residues. CDR3 region: CASSQGVRQGNGKLFF. DNA of the CDR3: TGCGCCAGCAGCCAAGGGGTCCGGCAGGGTAATGGAAAACTGTTTTTT.

V usage is TRBV7-9 and J usage is TRBJ2-7; 11 bases are a match to TRBD1. Germline CDR1 and CDR2: SEHNR and FQNEAQ (reference sequence). V lost 4 bases, J lost 6 bases, and 11 bases stayed unmatched. The CDR3 contains 16 residues. The CDR3 is CASSSMGGTGGREQYF. The CDR3, as DNA: TGTGCCAGCAGCTCCATGGGAGGGACAGGGGGACGCGAGCAGTACTTC.

This chain uses TRBV6-1 with TRBJ1-2; D is possibly TRBD1 (6 bases). V lost 7 bases and J lost 0, with 15 bases in between. CDR1 is MNHNS and CDR2 is SASEGT in the germline V gene. The CDR3 length is 15 residues. In DNA, the CDR3 is TGTGCCAGCACAACCATACGGACAGCTAACTATGGCTACACCTTC. This encodes CASTTIRTANYGYTF.

The chain recombines TRBV5-4 with TRBJ2-2, with 9 bases fitting TRBD1. In germline, CDR1 is SGHNT, CDR2 YYREEE (reference sequence). The ends lost 4 bases at V and 8 bases at J; junction bases unmatched: 6. The CDR3 extends over 14 amino acids. In DNA, the CDR3 is TGTGCCAGCAGCCGAACAGGGGGCAGAGGGGAGCTGTTTTTT. This gives the protein CASSRTGGRGELFF. Full variable domain (rest looked up from reference TRBV5-4 and TRBJ2-2): ETGVTQSPTHLIKTRGQQVTLRCSSQSGHNTVSWYQQALGQGPQFIFQYYREEENGRGNFPPRFSGLQFPNYSSELNVNALELDDSALYLCASSRTGGRGELFFGEGSRLTVL.

The chain links TRBV11-2 to TRBJ2-5; D possibly corresponds to TRBD2 (5 bases). The V end was cut by 2 bases, the J end by 4 bases, with 11 bases between. The CDR3 contains 14 residues. Germline CDR1 is SGHAT and CDR2 is FQNNGV. The CDR3 nucleotides are TGTGCCAGCAGCTTATACGGGGTAGTAGAGACCCAGTACTTC. Protein product: CASSLYGVVETQYF.